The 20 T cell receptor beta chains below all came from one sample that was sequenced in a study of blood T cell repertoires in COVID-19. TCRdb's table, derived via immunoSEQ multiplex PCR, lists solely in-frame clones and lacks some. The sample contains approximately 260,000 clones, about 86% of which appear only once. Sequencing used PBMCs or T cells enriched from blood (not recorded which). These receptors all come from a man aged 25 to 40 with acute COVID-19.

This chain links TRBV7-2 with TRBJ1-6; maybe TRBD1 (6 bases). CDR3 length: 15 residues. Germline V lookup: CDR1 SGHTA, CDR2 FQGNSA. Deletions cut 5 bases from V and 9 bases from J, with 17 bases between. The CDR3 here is CASSSRRQGTSPLHF. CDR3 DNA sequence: TGTGCCAGCAGCAGTAGGCGGCAGGGGACTTCACCCCTCCACTTT.

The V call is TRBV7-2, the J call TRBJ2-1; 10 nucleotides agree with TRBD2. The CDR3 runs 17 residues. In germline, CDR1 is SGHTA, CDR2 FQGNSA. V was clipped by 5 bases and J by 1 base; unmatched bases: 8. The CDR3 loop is CASSRQPGLASYNEQFF. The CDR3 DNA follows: TGTGCCAGCAGCCGTCAGCCGGGACTAGCGTCCTACAATGAGCAGTTCTTC.

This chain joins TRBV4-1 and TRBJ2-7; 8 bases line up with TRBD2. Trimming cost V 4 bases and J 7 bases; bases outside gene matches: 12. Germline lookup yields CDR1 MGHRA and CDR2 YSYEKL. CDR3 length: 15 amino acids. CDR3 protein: CASSRELGGAGEQYV. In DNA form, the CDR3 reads TGCGCCAGCAGCCGCGAACTCGGGGGGGCGGGAGAGCAGTACGTC.

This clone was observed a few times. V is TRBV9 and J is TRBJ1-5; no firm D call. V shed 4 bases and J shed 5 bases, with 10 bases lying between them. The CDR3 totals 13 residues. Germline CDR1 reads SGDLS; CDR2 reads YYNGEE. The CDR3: CASSPFFYQPQHF. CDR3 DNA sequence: TGTGCCAGCAGCCCCTTCTTTTATCAGCCCCAGCATTTT. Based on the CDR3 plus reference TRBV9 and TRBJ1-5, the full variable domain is DSGVTQTPKHLITATGQRVTLRCSPRSGDLSVYWYQQSLDQGLQFLIQYYNGEERAKGNILERFSAQQFPDLHSELNLSSLELGDSALYFCASSPFFYQPQHFGDGTRLSIL.

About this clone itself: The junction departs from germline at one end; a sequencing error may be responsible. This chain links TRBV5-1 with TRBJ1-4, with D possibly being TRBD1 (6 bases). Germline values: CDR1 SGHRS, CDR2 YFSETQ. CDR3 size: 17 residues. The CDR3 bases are TGTGCCAGCAGCCCAGGGTCCCGGGACATTTCTGGTGAAAAACTGTTTTTT. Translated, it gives CASSPGSRDISGEKLFF.

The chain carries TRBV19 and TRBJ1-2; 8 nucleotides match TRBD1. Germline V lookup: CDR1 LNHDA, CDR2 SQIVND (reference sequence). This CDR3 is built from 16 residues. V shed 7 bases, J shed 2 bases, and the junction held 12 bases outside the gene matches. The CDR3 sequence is CASTSRGQGSNYGYTF. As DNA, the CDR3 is TGTGCCAGTACCTCCAGGGGGCAGGGATCGAACTATGGCTACACCTTC.

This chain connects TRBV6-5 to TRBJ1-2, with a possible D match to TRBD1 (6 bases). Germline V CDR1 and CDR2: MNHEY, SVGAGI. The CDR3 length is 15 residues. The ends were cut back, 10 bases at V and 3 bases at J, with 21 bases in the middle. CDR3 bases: TGTGCCACCATGCCAACCCCGGGGACATACTATGGCTACACCTTC. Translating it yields CATMPTPGTYYGYTF.

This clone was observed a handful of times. CDR3 bases: TGTGCCTGGGTCGGGGGGAACACTGAAGCTTTCTTT. Its protein is CAWVGGNTEAFF. V gene TRBV30 combines with J gene TRBJ1-1, with D maybe TRBD1 (5 bases). Trimming pared 5 bases from V and 1 base from J, leaving 8 bases between. This CDR3 has 12 residues. Germline assignment: CDR1 GTSNPN and CDR2 SVGIG (reference sequence).

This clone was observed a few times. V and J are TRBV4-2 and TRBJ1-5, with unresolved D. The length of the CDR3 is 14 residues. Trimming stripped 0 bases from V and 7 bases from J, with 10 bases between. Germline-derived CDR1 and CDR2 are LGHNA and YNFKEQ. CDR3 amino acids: CASSQDGGSQPQHF. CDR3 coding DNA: TGTGCCAGCAGCCAAGATGGAGGGAGCCAGCCCCAGCATTTT.

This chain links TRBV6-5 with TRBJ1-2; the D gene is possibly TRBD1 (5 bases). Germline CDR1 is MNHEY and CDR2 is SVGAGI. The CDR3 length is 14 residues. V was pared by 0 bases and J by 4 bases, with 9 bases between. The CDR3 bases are TGTGCCAGCAGTTACTCGGGACTCCTCTATGGCTACACCTTC. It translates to CASSYSGLLYGYTF.

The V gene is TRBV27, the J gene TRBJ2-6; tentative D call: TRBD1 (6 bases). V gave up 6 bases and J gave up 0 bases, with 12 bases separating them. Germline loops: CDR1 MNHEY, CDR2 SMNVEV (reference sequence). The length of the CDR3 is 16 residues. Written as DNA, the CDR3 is TGTGCCAGCAGCGGACAGATTAGCTCTGGGGCCAACGTCCTGACTTTC. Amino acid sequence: CASSGQISSGANVLTF.

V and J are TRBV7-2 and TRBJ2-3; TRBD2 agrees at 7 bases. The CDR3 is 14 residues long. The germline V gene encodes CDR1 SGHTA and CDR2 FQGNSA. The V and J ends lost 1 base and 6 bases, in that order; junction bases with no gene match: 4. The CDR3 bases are TGTGCCAGCAGCTTAGTCCGGGACTATGATACGCAGTATTTT. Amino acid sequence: CASSLVRDYDTQYF.

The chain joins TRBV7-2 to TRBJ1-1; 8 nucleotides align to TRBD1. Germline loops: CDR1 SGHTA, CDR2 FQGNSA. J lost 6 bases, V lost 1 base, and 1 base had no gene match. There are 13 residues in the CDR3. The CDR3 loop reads CASSLEQGAEAFF. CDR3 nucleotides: TGTGCCAGCAGCTTAGAACAGGGGGCTGAAGCTTTCTTT.

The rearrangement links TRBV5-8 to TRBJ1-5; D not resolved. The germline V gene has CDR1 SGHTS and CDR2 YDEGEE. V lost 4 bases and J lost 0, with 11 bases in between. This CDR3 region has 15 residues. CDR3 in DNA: TGTGCCAGCAGCCGGGGTATGGGTAGCAATCAGCCCCAGCATTTT. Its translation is CASSRGMGSNQPQHF.

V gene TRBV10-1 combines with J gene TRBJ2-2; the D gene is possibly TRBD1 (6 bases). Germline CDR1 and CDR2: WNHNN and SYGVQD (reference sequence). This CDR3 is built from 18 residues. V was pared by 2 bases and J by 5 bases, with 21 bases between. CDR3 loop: CASSEPSDRRNATGELFF. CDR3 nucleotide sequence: TGCGCCAGCAGTGAGCCGTCGGACAGAAGGAATGCAACCGGGGAGCTGTTTTTT.

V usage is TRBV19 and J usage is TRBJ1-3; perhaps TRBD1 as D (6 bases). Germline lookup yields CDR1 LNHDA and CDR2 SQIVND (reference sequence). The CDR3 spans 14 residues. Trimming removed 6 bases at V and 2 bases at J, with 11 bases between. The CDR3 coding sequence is TGTGCCAGTAGAAAGTCAGGGGCTGGAAACACCATATATTTT. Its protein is CASRKSGAGNTIYF.

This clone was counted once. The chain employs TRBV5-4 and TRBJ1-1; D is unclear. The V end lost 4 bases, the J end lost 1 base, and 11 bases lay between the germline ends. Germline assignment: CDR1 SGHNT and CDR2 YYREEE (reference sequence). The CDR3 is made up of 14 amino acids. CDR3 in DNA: TGTGCCAGCAGCCCATTTACAAGGAACACTGAAGCTTTCTTT. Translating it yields CASSPFTRNTEAFF.

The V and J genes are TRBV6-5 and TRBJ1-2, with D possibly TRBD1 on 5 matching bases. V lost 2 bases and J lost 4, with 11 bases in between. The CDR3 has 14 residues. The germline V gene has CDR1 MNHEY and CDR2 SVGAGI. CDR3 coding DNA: TGTGCCAGCAGTTACGACAGCCCCCTCTATGGCTACACCTTC. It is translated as CASSYDSPLYGYTF.

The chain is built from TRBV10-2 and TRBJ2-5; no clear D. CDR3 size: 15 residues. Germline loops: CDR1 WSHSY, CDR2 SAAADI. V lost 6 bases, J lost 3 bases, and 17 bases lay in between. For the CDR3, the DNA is TGCGCCAGCAGAACCGAGCCGGTGACAAAAGAGACCCAGTACTTC. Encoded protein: CASRTEPVTKETQYF.

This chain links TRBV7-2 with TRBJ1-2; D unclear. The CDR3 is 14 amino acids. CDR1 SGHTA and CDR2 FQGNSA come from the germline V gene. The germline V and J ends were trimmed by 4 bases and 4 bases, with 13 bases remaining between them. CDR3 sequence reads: CASSSAPGFYGYTF. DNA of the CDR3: TGTGCCAGCAGCTCAGCCCCAGGATTCTATGGCTACACCTTC.